The rows below give T cell receptor beta chains drawn from one sample of a study of shared clonotypes between healthy human individuals. Measured with immunoSEQ multiplex PCR; TCRdb has only the in-frame clones, and not every one. The sample holds over 700,000 clones, over 60% seen once. Sample: memory CD4+ T cells sorted from blood. All receptors come from a woman younger than 45 in good health. CDR3s include the opening cysteine and the closing phenylalanine or tryptophan. Each record gives: V gene, J gene, D gene, CDR3 protein, CDR3 DNA. The D gene is left open where the match is weak.

TRBV6-5,TRBJ2-5,-,CASSLRGRRETQYF,TGTGCCAGCAGTTTGCGGGGGCGCAGAGAGACCCAGTACTTC
TRBV9,TRBJ2-3,TRBD2,CASSVDSGRVDTQYF,TGTGCCAGCAGCGTAGACAGCGGGAGGGTAGATACGCAGTATTTT
TRBV5-1,TRBJ2-7,TRBD1,CASSLETGGDEQYF,TGCGCCAGCAGCTTGGAGACAGGGGGGGACGAGCAGTACTTC
TRBV11-2,TRBJ2-1,TRBD2,CASSLLTSSNEQFF,TGTGCCAGCAGCTTACTGACTAGCTCGAATGAGCAGTTCTTC
TRBV30,TRBJ1-6,-,CAWRSPASPLHF,TGTGCCTGGAGGTCCCCGGCTTCACCCCTCCACTTT
TRBV7-9,TRBJ1-2,-,CASSLDEFGGYTF,TGTGCCAGCAGCTTAGACGAGTTCGGTGGCTACACCTTC
TRBV6-6,TRBJ2-4,TRBD1,CASRDRGKDIQYF,TGTGCCAGCAGAGACAGGGGAAAGGACATTCAGTACTTC
TRBV18,TRBJ2-2,-,CASSPTGTHVAGELFF,TGTGCCAGCTCTCCAACCGGGACTCACGTAGCCGGGGAGCTGTTTTTT
TRBV6-5,TRBJ1-5,TRBD1,CASSLGQGISQPQHF,TGTGCCAGCAGCTTGGGACAGGGGATTTCTCAGCCCCAGCATTTT
TRBV2,TRBJ1-2,-,CASSGEANYGYTF,TGTGCCAGCAGTGGAGAAGCTAACTATGGCTACACCTTC
TRBV19,TRBJ2-2,-,CASSIDGRGSVGELFF,TGTGCCAGTAGTATAGATGGGAGGGGGTCTGTCGGGGAGCTGTTTTTT
TRBV9,TRBJ2-2,TRBD2,CASSVLGLAAGELFF,TGTGCCAGCAGCGTTCTGGGACTAGCGGCGGGGGAGCTGTTTTTT